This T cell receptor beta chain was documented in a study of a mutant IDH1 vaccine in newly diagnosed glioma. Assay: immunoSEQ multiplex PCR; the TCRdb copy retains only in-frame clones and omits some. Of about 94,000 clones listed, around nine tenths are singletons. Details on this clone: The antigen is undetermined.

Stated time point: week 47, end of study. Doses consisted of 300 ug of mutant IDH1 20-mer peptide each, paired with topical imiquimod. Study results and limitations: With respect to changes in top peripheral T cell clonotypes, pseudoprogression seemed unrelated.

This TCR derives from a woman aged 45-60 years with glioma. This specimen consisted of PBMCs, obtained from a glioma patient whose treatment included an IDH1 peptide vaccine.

The CDR3 is CASRGTLPSGELFF. Written as DNA, the CDR3 is TGTGCCAGCAGAGGGACTCTGCCTAGCGGGGAGCTGTTTTTT. V and J are TRBV27 and TRBJ2-2, with TRBD2 as a possible D gene (6 bases). The germline V gene encodes CDR1 MNHEY and CDR2 SMNVEV (reference sequence). Trimming took off 6 bases at V and 7 bases at J, with 15 bases between the two ends. CDR3 size: 14 residues.